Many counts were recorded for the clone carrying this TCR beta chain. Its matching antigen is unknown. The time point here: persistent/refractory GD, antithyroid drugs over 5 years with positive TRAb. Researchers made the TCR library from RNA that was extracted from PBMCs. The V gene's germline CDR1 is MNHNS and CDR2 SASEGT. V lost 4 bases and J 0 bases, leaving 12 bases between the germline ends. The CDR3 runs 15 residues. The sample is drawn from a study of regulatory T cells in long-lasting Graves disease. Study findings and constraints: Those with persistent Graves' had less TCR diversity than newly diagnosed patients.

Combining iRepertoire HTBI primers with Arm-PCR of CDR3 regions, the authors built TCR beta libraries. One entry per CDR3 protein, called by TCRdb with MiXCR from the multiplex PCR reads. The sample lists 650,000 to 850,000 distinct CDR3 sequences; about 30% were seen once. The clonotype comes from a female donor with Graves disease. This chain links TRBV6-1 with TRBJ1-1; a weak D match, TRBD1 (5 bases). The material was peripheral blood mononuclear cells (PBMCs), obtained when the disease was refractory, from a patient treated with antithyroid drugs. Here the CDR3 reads CASSGQGRMNTEAFF. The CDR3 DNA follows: TGTGCCAGCAGTGGCCAGGGACGTATGAACACTGAAGCTTTCTTT.